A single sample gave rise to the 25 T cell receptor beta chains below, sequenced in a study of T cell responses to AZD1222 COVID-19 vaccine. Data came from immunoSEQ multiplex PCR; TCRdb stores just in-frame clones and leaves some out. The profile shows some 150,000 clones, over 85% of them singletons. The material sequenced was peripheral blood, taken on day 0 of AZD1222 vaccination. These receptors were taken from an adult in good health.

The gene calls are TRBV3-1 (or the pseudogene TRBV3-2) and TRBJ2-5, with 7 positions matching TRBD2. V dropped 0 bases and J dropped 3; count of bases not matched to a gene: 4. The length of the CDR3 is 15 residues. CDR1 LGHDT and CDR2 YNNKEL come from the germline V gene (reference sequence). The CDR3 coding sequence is TGTGCCAGCAGCCAAGATAGTGCGGGAGAAGAGACCCAGTACTTC. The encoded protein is CASSQDSAGEETQYF.

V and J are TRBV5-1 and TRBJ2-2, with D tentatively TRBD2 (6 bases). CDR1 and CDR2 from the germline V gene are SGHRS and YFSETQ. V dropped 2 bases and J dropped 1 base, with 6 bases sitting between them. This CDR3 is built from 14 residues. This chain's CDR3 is CASSFGGNTGELFF. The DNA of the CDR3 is TGCGCCAGCAGCTTCGGGGGGAACACCGGGGAGCTGTTTTTT.

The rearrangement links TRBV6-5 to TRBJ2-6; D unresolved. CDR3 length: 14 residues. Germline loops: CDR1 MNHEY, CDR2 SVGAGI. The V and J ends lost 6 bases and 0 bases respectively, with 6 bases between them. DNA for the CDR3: TGTGCCAGCAGCCCCACCTCTGGGGCCAACGTCCTGACTTTC. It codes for CASSPTSGANVLTF.

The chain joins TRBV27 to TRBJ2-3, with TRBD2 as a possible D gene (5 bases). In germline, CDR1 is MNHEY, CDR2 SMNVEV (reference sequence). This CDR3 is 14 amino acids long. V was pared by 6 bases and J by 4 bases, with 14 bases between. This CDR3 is CASSFGPRADTQYF. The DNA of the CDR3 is TGTGCCAGCAGCTTCGGGCCGAGGGCAGATACGCAGTATTTT.

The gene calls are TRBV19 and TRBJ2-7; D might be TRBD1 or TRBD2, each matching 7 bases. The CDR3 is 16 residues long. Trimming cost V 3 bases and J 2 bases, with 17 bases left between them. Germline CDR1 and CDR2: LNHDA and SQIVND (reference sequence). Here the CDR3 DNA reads TGTGCCAGTAGTATCGGAGGAGCGGGACAGCCCTACGAGCAGTACTTC. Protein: CASSIGGAGQPYEQYF. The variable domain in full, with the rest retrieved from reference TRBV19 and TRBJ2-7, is DGGITQSPKYLFRKEGQNVTLSCEQNLNHDAMYWYRQDPGQGLRLIYYSQIVNDFQKGDIAEGYSVSREKKESFPLTVTSAQKNPTAFYLCASSIGGAGQPYEQYFGPGTRLTVT.

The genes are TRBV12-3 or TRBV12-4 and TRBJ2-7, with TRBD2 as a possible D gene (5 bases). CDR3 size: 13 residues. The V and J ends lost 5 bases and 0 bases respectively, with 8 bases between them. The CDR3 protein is CASSTRASYEQYF. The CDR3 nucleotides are TGTGCCAGCAGTACTAGGGCCTCCTACGAGCAGTACTTC.

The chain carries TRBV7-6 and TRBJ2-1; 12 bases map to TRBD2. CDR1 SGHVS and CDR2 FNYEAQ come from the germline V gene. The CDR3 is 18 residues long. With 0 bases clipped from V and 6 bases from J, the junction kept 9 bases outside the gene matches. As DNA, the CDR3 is TGTGCCAGCAGCTTAGCTTTTATTACTAGCGGGAGGACCAATGAGCAGTTCTTC. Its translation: CASSLAFITSGRTNEQFF.

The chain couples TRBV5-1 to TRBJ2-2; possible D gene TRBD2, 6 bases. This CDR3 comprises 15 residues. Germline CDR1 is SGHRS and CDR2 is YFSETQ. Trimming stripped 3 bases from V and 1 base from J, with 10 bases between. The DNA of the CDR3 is TGCGCCAGCAGCTCAGGGACTTTGAACACCGGGGAGCTGTTTTTT. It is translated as CASSSGTLNTGELFF. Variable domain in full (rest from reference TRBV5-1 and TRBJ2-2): KAGVTQTPRYLIKTRGQQVTLSCSPISGHRSVSWYQQTPGQGLQFLFEYFSETQRNKGNFPGRFSGRQFSNSRSEMNVSTLELGDSALYLCASSSGTLNTGELFFGEGSRLTVL.

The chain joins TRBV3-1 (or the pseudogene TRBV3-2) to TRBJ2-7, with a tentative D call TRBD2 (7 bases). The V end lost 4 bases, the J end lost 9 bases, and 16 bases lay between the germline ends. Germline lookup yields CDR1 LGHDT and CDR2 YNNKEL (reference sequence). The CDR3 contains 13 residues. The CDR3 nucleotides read TGTGCCAGCAGCCGCAAGGGGGAGGGATCGCAGTACTTC. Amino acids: CASSRKGEGSQYF.

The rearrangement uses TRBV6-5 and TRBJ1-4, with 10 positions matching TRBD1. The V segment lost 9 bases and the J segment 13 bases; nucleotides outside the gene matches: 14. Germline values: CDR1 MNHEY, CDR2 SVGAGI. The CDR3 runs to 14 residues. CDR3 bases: TGTGCCAGTGATAGACAGGGGGCCTTTGGGGGACTGTTTTTT. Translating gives CASDRQGAFGGLFF.

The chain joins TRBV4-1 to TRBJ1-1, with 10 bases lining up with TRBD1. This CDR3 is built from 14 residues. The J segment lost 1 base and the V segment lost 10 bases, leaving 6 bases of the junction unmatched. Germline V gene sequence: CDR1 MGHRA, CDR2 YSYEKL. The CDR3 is CATRDRGQNTEAFF. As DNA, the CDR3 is TGCGCCACCCGGGACAGGGGCCAGAACACTGAAGCTTTCTTT.

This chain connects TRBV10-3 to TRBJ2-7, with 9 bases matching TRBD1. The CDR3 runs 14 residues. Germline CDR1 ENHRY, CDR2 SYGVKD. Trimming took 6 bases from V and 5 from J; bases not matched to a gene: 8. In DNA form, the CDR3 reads TGTGCCATCAGACAGGGACAGGGAGGAGACGAGCAGTACTTC. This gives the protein CAIRQGQGGDEQYF.

The CDR3 is CARPQRTAWYNEQFF. The CDR3 nucleotides are TGTGCCAGACCTCAACGGACGGCTTGGTACAATGAGCAGTTCTTC. The rearrangement uses TRBV21-1 and TRBJ2-1. TRBV21-1 is recorded as a pseudogene. The length of the CDR3 is 15 residues.

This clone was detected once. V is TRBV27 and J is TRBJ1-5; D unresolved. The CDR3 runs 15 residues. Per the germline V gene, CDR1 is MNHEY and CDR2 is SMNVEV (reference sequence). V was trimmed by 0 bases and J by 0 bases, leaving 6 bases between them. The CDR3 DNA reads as TGTGCCAGCAGTTTATCGAGTTATAGCAATCAGCCCCAGCATTTT. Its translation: CASSLSSYSNQPQHF.

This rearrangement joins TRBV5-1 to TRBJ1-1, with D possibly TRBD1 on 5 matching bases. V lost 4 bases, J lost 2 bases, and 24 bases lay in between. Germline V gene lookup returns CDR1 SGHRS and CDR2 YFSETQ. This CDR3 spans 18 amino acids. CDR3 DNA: TGCGCCAGCAGCATTGGGGGGTTTGGAAGTCGCTTTAACACTGAAGCTTTCTTT. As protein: CASSIGGFGSRFNTEAFF.

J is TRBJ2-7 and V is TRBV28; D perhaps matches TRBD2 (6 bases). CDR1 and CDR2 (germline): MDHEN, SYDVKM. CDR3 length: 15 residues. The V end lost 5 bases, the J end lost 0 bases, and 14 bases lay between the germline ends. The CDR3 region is CASSPGGGLSYEQYF. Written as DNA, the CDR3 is TGTGCCAGCAGTCCCGGGGGAGGACTCTCCTACGAGCAGTACTTC.

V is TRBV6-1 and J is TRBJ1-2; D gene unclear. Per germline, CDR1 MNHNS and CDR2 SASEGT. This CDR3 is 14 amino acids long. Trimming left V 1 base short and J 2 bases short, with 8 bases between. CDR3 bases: TGTGCCAGCAGTGAAGGTGCTGTGAACTATGGCTACACCTTC. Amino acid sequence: CASSEGAVNYGYTF.

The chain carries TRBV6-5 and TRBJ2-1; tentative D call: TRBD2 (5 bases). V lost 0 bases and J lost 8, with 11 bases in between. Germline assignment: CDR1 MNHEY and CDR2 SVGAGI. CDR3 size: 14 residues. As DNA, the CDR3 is TGTGCCAGCAGTTACTCGCTGGGAGTCTATGAGCAGTTCTTC. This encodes CASSYSLGVYEQFF.

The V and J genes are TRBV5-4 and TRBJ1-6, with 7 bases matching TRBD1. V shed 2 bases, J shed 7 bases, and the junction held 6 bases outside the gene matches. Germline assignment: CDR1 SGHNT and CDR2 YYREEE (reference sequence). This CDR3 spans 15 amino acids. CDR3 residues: CASSLGTAFNSPLHF. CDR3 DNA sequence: TGTGCCAGCAGCTTAGGGACAGCCTTCAATTCACCCCTCCACTTT. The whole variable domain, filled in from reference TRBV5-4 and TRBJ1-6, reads ETGVTQSPTHLIKTRGQQVTLRCSSQSGHNTVSWYQQALGQGPQFIFQYYREEENGRGNFPPRFSGLQFPNYSSELNVNALELDDSALYLCASSLGTAFNSPLHFGNGTRLTVT.

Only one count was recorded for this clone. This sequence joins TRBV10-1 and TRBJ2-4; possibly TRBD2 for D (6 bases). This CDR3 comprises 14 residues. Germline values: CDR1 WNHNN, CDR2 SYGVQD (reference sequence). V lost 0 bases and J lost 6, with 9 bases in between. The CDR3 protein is CASSESSGLNIQYF. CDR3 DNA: TGCGCCAGCAGTGAGTCGTCGGGACTAAACATTCAGTACTTC.

The CDR3 sequence: CASSQTSGGAMETQYF. In DNA form, the CDR3 reads TGTGCCAGCAGTCAAACTAGCGGGGGGGCTATGGAGACCCAGTACTTC. The rearrangement joins TRBV7-7 to TRBJ2-5; TRBD2 matches at 13 bases. The CDR3 is 16 residues long. Germline CDR1 is SSHAT and CDR2 is FNYEAQ (reference sequence). V shed 6 bases, J shed 5 bases, and the junction held 9 bases outside the gene matches.

The CDR3 here is CASSELGGGYTF. The CDR3 region has the DNA TGTGCCAGTAGCGAGTTGGGTGGCGGCTACACCTTC. The chain joins TRBV19 to TRBJ1-2; unclear D gene. V lost 6 bases to trimming and J lost 8 bases, with 13 bases between them. This CDR3 comprises 12 residues. CDR1 and CDR2 (germline): LNHDA, SQIVND (reference sequence).

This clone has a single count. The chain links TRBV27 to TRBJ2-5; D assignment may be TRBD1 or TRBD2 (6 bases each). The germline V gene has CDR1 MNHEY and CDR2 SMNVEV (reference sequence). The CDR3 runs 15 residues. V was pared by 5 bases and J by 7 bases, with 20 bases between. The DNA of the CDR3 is TGTGCCAGCAGTGACGGACTACCGGCAGGGGTGACCCAGTACTTC. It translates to CASSDGLPAGVTQYF.

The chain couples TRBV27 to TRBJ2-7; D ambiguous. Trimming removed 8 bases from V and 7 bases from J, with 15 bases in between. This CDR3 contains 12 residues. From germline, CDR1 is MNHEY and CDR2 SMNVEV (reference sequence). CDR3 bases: TGTGCCAGCGGGATATCGTTGGGAGAGCAGTACTTC. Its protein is CASGISLGEQYF.

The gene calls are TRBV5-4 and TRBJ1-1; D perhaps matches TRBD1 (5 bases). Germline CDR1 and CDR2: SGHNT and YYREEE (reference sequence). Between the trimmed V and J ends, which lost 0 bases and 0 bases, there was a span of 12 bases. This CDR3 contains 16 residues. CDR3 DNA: TGTGCCAGCAGCTTGGGAGGTAACAGGATGAACACTGAAGCTTTCTTT. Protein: CASSLGGNRMNTEAFF.